The 7 T cell receptor beta chains below all came from one sample that was sequenced in a study of cytotoxic CD8 clonotypes in ibrutinib-treated CLL. Measured with immunoSEQ multiplex PCR; TCRdb has only the in-frame clones, and not every one. The sample consists of fewer than 50,000 clones, about 69% of them appearing once. Source: PBMCs, taken after 24 months of ibrutinib treatment. These TCRs come from a human donor with chronic lymphocytic leukemia.

As for this clone: Other DNA sequences within the sample encode an identical CDR3. The rearrangement links TRBV7-9 to TRBJ1-5; no definite D call. V shed 1 base and J shed 4 bases, with 8 bases lying between them. The germline gives CDR1 SEHNR, CDR2 FQNEAQ (reference sequence). The CDR3 has 14 amino acids. The CDR3 is CASSLGALNQPQHF. CDR3 in DNA: TGTGCCAGCAGCTTAGGGGCACTAAATCAGCCCCAGCATTTT.

The V gene is TRBV21-1, the J gene TRBJ2-7. TRBV21-1 counts as a pseudogene. This CDR3 comprises 15 residues. The CDR3 nucleotides are TGTGCCAGCAGCTCCCGACATTCCTTTACCGGGGAGCAGTACTTC. Translating gives CASSSRHSFTGEQYF.

This chain links TRBV5-4 with TRBJ2-1; tentatively, D is TRBD2 (6 bases). CDR1 SGHNT and CDR2 YYREEE come from the germline V gene (reference sequence). V gave up 4 bases and J gave up 7 bases, with 21 bases separating them. The CDR3 covers 16 residues. The chain's CDR3 is CASSPDLPGGGNEQFF. In DNA, the CDR3 is TGTGCCAGCAGCCCAGACCTGCCCGGGGGAGGAAATGAGCAGTTCTTC. Drawing the rest from reference TRBV5-4 and TRBJ2-1, the complete variable domain is ETGVTQSPTHLIKTRGQQVTLRCSSQSGHNTVSWYQQALGQGPQFIFQYYREEENGRGNFPPRFSGLQFPNYSSELNVNALELDDSALYLCASSPDLPGGGNEQFFGPGTRLTVL.

This chain joins TRBV5-1 and TRBJ2-5, with TRBD1 matching over 11 bases. Germline CDR1 SGHRS, CDR2 YFSETQ. Trimming removed 4 bases from V and 8 bases from J; junction bases left unmatched: 4. This CDR3 has 13 residues. CDR3 residues: CASSPGQGATQYF. For the CDR3, the DNA is TGCGCCAGCAGCCCCGGACAGGGGGCTACCCAGTACTTC.

The rearrangement uses TRBV6-4 and TRBJ2-1; perhaps TRBD2 as D (7 bases). Per the germline V gene, CDR1 is MRHNA and CDR2 is SNTAGT. The V and J ends lost 6 bases and 9 bases respectively, with 18 bases between them. The CDR3 covers 14 residues. The CDR3 sequence: CASSVLGGLGEQFF. As DNA, the CDR3 is TGTGCCAGCAGCGTGCTCGGGGGGCTAGGTGAGCAGTTCTTC.

The V and J genes are TRBV5-1 and TRBJ2-7; 10 bases map to TRBD2. The V gene end was trimmed by 4 bases and the J gene end by 1 base; junction bases not matched to a gene: 11. The CDR3 sequence is 17 residues long. The germline CDR1 and CDR2 sequences are SGHRS and YFSETQ. CDR3 residues: CASSLVTSGLSSYEQYF. The CDR3 DNA follows: TGCGCCAGCAGCCTCGTGACTAGCGGGCTTTCGTCCTACGAGCAGTACTTC.

The chain joins TRBV6-1 to TRBJ2-7, with D possibly matching TRBD2 (5 bases). V was pared by 2 bases and J by 2 bases, with 16 bases between. Germline CDR1 reads MNHNS; CDR2 reads SASEGT. This CDR3 contains 16 residues. The CDR3, as DNA: TGTGCCAGCAGTGAAAGTTCGTGGACTTACGCCTACGAGCAGTACTTC. Amino acids: CASSESSWTYAYEQYF.